This T cell receptor (beta chain) was captured in a study of graft-versus-host responses after intestinal transplantation. V shed 5 bases and J shed 3 bases, with 11 bases lying between them. CDR3 size: 14 residues. CDR1 and CDR2 (germline): MNHEY, SVGAGI. This clone occurred once. The table came from immunoSEQ multiplex PCR; TCRdb's copy has only in-frame clones and leaves some out. The sample holds tens of thousands of clones, roughly 92% seen once. The starting material was bone marrow, obtained 700 to 850 days after intestinal transplantation. This TCR came from a human patient who received an intestinal transplant, so some T cells may come from the graft donor. J is TRBJ1-5 and V is TRBV6-5; D remains ambiguous. This CDR3 is CASSQDSYNQPQHF. DNA of the CDR3: TGTGCCAGCAGTCAGGACTCATACAATCAGCCCCAGCATTTT.